This T cell receptor beta chain is from a study of vaccination and CD4 T cells after COVID-19. Across the whole study: Cellular stimulation was performed using overlapping spike peptides derived from SARS-CoV-2, HCoV-NL63, HCoV-OC43 and HCoV-229E.

The CDR3 totals 17 residues. V shed 4 bases and J 1 base; nucleotides not matched to a gene: 12. CDR1 is DFQATT, CDR2 SNEGSKA, per germline (reference sequence). A remark on this clonotype: Its antigen remains unknown.

Cultured CD4+ T cells had their DNA profiled by the Oncomine TCR Beta short-read assay. TCRdb reanalysed the PCR reads using MiXCR and keeps one entry per CDR3 protein. The sample has around 20,000 distinct CDR3 sequences; 44% are singletons. Treatment of the sample: roughly ten-day PBMC culture with coronavirus spike peptide pools or control peptides (ViraFEST assay). The sequence was collected from a human donor who had recovered from COVID-19. This material consisted of CD4+ T cells from blood, cultured in vitro, taken before SARS-CoV-2 vaccination. The chain combines TRBV20-1 with TRBJ2-3; 9 bases align to TRBD2. The CDR3 region is CSANAGGGAWGTDTQYF. The CDR3 DNA reads as TGCAGTGCTAACGCTGGCGGGGGGGCTTGGGGCACAGATACGCAGTATTTT.